Below, 28 T cell receptor beta chains from the same sample are listed, as sequenced in a study of blood T cells in healthy people across ages. Primers used in a second PCR of about 6 to 11 cycles were a sample-barcoded 5' primer and a J-beta primer mix. One entry per CDR3 protein results from TCRdb running MiXCR on the 5' RACE reads. The sample carries roughly 2 million distinct CDR3 sequences, around 48% recorded once. Specimen: blood. Receptors were obtained from a woman between 35 and 50 years old in good health.

The V call is TRBV4-3, the J call TRBJ2-1; TRBD2 matches at 13 bases. Unmatched junction bases numbered 9, after V lost 3 bases and J lost 7 bases. The V gene's germline CDR1 is LGHNA and CDR2 YSLEER. This CDR3 is built from 17 residues. CDR3 DNA: TGCGCCAGCAGCCAGACGAGACTAGCGGGGGGAGATAATGAGCAGTTCTTC. Its translation is CASSQTRLAGGDNEQFF.

The chain is built from TRBV27 and TRBJ2-6; possibly TRBD1 for D (6 bases). The CDR3 sequence is 20 residues long. V shed 1 base and J shed 0 bases, with 19 bases lying between them. Germline V CDR1 and CDR2: MNHEY, SMNVEV (reference sequence). The CDR3 protein is CASSLWSRTVLLSGANVLTF. For the CDR3, the DNA is TGTGCCAGCAGTTTATGGTCTAGGACAGTTTTACTCTCTGGGGCCAACGTCCTGACTTTC. Variable domain in full (rest from reference TRBV27 and TRBJ2-6): EAQVTQNPRYLITVTGKKLTVTCSQNMNHEYMSWYRQDPGLGLRQIYYSMNVEVTDKGDVPEGYKVSRKEKRNFPLILESPSPNQTSLYFCASSLWSRTVLLSGANVLTFGAGSRLTVL.

The chain combines TRBV5-1 with TRBJ2-1, with TRBD2 matching over 7 bases. CDR3 length equals 15 residues. Germline V gives CDR1 SGHRS, CDR2 YFSETQ. V was clipped by 1 base and J by 15 bases; unmatched bases: 16. This CDR3 is CASSLTLASGTRAFF. The CDR3 DNA follows: TGCGCCAGCAGCTTGACGTTGGCTAGCGGTACCCGGGCGTTCTTC.

This chain connects TRBV7-9 to TRBJ2-3; D uncertain. The CDR3 has 14 amino acids. Germline-derived CDR1 and CDR2 are SEHNR and FQNEAQ (reference sequence). V was shortened by 2 bases and J by 3 bases, with 9 bases between the two germline ends. CDR3 residues: CASSLSSLTDTQYF. As DNA, the CDR3 is TGTGCCAGCAGCTTAAGCAGCCTAACAGATACGCAGTATTTT.

This clonotype has more than one count but fewer than ten. V is TRBV19 and J is TRBJ2-7, with TRBD2 as a possible D gene (6 bases). V lost 3 bases and J lost 4, with 10 bases in between. CDR1 and CDR2 (germline): LNHDA, SQIVND (reference sequence). The CDR3 is 13 residues long. The CDR3 DNA is TGTGCCAGTAGTATGACCGGGACTTACGAGCAGTACTTC. This codes for CASSMTGTYEQYF.

The chain joins TRBV6-1 to TRBJ2-4; D is undetermined. V was clipped by 7 bases and J by 3 bases, with 10 bases between them. CDR3 length: 13 amino acids. From germline, CDR1 is MNHNS and CDR2 SASEGT. CDR3 sequence reads: CASTEVVKNIQYF. CDR3 bases: TGTGCCAGCACTGAGGTAGTCAAAAACATTCAGTACTTC.

The sample holds a few counts of this clonotype. The chain joins TRBV5-5 to TRBJ1-2, with D uncertain. V shed 0 bases and J shed 4 bases, with 13 bases lying between them. Germline CDR1 is SGHKS and CDR2 is YYEKEE (reference sequence). The CDR3 has 15 amino acids. The CDR3 is CASSLGQALGYGYTF. The CDR3 coding sequence is TGTGCCAGCAGCTTGGGGCAGGCTCTAGGCTATGGCTACACCTTC.

The V and J genes are TRBV20-1 and TRBJ2-3; 13 nucleotides line up with TRBD2. J lost 3 bases, V lost 5 bases, and 5 bases had no gene match. The CDR3 sequence is 15 residues long. The germline V gene encodes CDR1 DFQATT and CDR2 SNEGSKA (reference sequence). CDR3 loop: CSALGTSGVTDTQYF. The CDR3 DNA sequence: TGCAGTGCTCTCGGGACTAGCGGGGTAACAGATACGCAGTATTTT.

The chain is built from TRBV6-5 and TRBJ2-5; the match to TRBD1 covers 9 bases. V shed 6 bases and J 1 base; nucleotides not matched to a gene: 3. CDR3 length: 14 residues. Germline V lookup: CDR1 MNHEY, CDR2 SVGAGI. CDR3 in amino acids: CASRGQGPQETQYF. The CDR3 DNA reads TGTGCCAGCAGGGGACAGGGCCCCCAAGAGACCCAGTACTTC.

This clonotype was observed once. The chain carries TRBV28 and TRBJ2-7, with D perhaps TRBD1 (6 bases). V lost 8 bases and J lost 0, with 17 bases in between. Per germline, CDR1 MDHEN and CDR2 SYDVKM. This CDR3 has 15 amino acids. The CDR3 DNA sequence: TGTGCCAGCTACTCCCCCACAGGGTACTCCTACGAGCAGTACTTC. Translation: CASYSPTGYSYEQYF.

The rearrangement uses TRBV29-1 and TRBJ2-1; no firm D call. Germline assignment: CDR1 SQVTM and CDR2 ANQGSEA. This CDR3 contains 11 residues. V was trimmed by 7 bases and J by 4 bases, leaving 8 bases between them. CDR3 sequence reads: CSGEDYNEQFF. The CDR3 nucleotides read TGCAGCGGCGAGGATTACAATGAGCAGTTCTTC.

The chain carries TRBV7-2 and TRBJ1-1, with 10 bases aligning to TRBD1. The CDR3 loop spans 16 amino acids. Per the germline V gene, CDR1 is SGHTA and CDR2 is FQGNSA. The J segment lost 1 base and the V segment lost 1 base, leaving 3 bases of the junction unmatched. The CDR3 reads CASSLGTGGRNTEAFF. The CDR3 nucleotides read TGTGCCAGCAGCTTAGGGACAGGGGGGAGGAACACTGAAGCTTTCTTT.

This clonotype has just a few counts. This chain uses TRBV20-1 with TRBJ2-3; 7 bases are shared with TRBD1. Losses at the gene ends were 6 bases for V and 2 bases for J; bases not matched to a gene: 11. Germline CDR1 DFQATT, CDR2 SNEGSKA (reference sequence). The CDR3 covers 15 residues. As DNA, the CDR3 is TGCAGTGCAGATACAGGGGCCCGAATCACAGATACGCAGTATTTT. Its protein product is CSADTGARITDTQYF.

This clonotype was detected many times. V and J are TRBV20-1 and TRBJ2-1; D call uncertain. V gave up 3 bases and J gave up 6 bases, with 9 bases separating them. The V gene's germline CDR1 is DFQATT and CDR2 SNEGSKA (reference sequence). This CDR3 region has 12 residues. The CDR3 reads CSARSGVNEQFF. CDR3 DNA: TGCAGTGCTAGGAGTGGGGTCAATGAGCAGTTCTTC.

The genes are TRBV29-1 and TRBJ1-2, with 8 bases aligning to TRBD1. CDR3 length: 14 amino acids. J was trimmed by 4 bases and V by 3 bases; bases with no gene match: 7. The germline V gene encodes CDR1 SQVTM and CDR2 ANQGSEA. This CDR3 is CSVDPGTGIYGYTF. CDR3 DNA: TGCAGCGTTGATCCCGGGACAGGCATCTATGGCTACACCTTC.

CDR3 nucleotides: TGTGCCAGCAGCCAAGATCAGGGTGCGGAGGCAGATACGCAGTATTTT. Its protein product is CASSQDQGAEADTQYF. This chain links TRBV14 with TRBJ2-3, with D perhaps given as TRBD1 or TRBD2 (5 bases each). Trimming removed 0 bases from V and 4 bases from J, with 14 bases in between. CDR3 length: 16 amino acids. Germline assignment: CDR1 SGHDN and CDR2 FVKESK. Complete variable domain (other parts from reference TRBV14 and TRBJ2-3): EAGVTQFPSHSVIEKGQTVTLRCDPISGHDNLYWYRRVMGKEIKFLLHFVKESKQDESGMPNNRFLAERTGGTYSTLKVQPAELEDSGVYFCASSQDQGAEADTQYFGPGTRLTVL.

This clonotype was observed a few times. The rearrangement links TRBV4-3 to TRBJ2-7; the match to TRBD1 covers 7 bases. V dropped 0 bases and J dropped 3; count of bases not matched to a gene: 5. Germline V gene data show CDR1 as LGHNA and CDR2 as YSLEER. The CDR3 extends over 15 amino acids. This CDR3 reads CASSQDRTGFYEQYF. The CDR3 DNA sequence: TGCGCCAGCAGCCAAGACCGGACAGGATTCTACGAGCAGTACTTC.

This clonotype was counted only a few times. The chain employs TRBV27 and TRBJ2-2; possibly TRBD2 for D (6 bases). The germline V gene has CDR1 MNHEY and CDR2 SMNVEV (reference sequence). CDR3 length: 17 residues. Trimming took off 2 bases at V and 4 bases at J, with 17 bases between the two ends. The CDR3 here is CASSLLRDPGGTGELFF. The CDR3 coding sequence is TGTGCCAGCAGTTTACTCCGGGACCCCGGGGGCACCGGGGAGCTGTTTTTT.

The chain is built from TRBV12-3 or TRBV12-4 and TRBJ1-6, with D possibly matching TRBD1 (6 bases). Trimming took 5 bases from V and 7 from J, leaving 15 bases between them. The CDR3 length is 15 residues. In nucleotides, the CDR3 is TGTGCCAGCAGTAGACACCTTGGGGGCAATTCACCCCTCCACTTT. Protein product: CASSRHLGGNSPLHF.

The genes are TRBV4-3 and TRBJ2-1; 9 positions agree with TRBD2. Germline V gives CDR1 LGHNA, CDR2 YSLEER. CDR3 size: 16 residues. Trimming at V came to 1 base and at J to 8 bases, leaving 9 bases not matched to a gene. The CDR3 DNA sequence: TGCGCCAGCAGCCAAGCAGTAGCGGGGGTGGGGGATGAGCAGTTCTTC. It codes for CASSQAVAGVGDEQFF.

This clonotype was observed a few times. The chain combines TRBV5-8 with TRBJ1-5; D ambiguous. V was shortened by 2 bases and J by 7 bases, with 10 bases between the two germline ends. Germline-derived CDR1 and CDR2 are SGHTS and YDEGEE. The CDR3 spans 13 residues. The CDR3 loop reads CASSLPSGQPQHF. The CDR3 DNA follows: TGTGCCAGCAGCTTACCCTCGGGACAGCCCCAGCATTTT.

Here the CDR3 reads CASNPGVTAGDYEQYF. Here the CDR3 DNA reads TGTGCCAGCAACCCCGGGGTAACAGCGGGAGACTACGAGCAGTACTTC. The chain couples TRBV7-9 to TRBJ2-7; 8 nucleotides agree with TRBD2. The CDR3 runs 16 residues. J gave up 3 bases and V 7 bases, and 14 bases lay outside the gene matches. In germline, CDR1 is SEHNR, CDR2 FQNEAQ (reference sequence). The entire variable domain, with the rest obtained from reference TRBV7-9 and TRBJ2-7, is as follows: DTGVSQNPRHKITKRGQNVTFRCDPISEHNRLYWYRQTLGQGPEFLTYFQNEAQLEKSRLLSDRFSAERPKGSFSTLEIQRTEQGDSAMYLCASNPGVTAGDYEQYFGPGTRLTVT.

The chain carries TRBV7-8 and TRBJ1-2, with 9 bases matching TRBD1. This CDR3 spans 14 amino acids. V trimming: 5 bases; J trimming: 8 bases; junction bases outside the gene matches: 9. Germline values: CDR1 SGHVS, CDR2 FQNEAQ. As DNA, the CDR3 is TGTGCCAGCAGCCGGGACAGGGCCTCGGGGGGCTACACCTTC. Amino acids: CASSRDRASGGYTF.

The chain recombines TRBV7-2 with TRBJ2-1; no firm D call. With 3 bases removed from V and 8 bases from J, the gap between germline ends came to 5 bases. The germline gives CDR1 SGHTA, CDR2 FQGNSA. The CDR3 covers 11 residues. The CDR3 bases are TGTGCCAGCAGCTTGATATATGAGCAGTTCTTC. It specifies CASSLIYEQFF.

Concerning this clonotype itself: A clone one base away is much larger, so this may be a read error. The CDR3 here is CASSLARGQVRTQYF. DNA for the CDR3: TGTGCCAGCAGCTTAGCGCGGGGACAGGTGCGGACCCAGTACTTC. The chain combines TRBV7-2 with TRBJ2-7; 8 bases align to TRBD1. TRBJ2-5 matches the DNA end more closely, so the J call is doubtful. The V gene's germline CDR1 is SGHTA and CDR2 FQGNSA. This CDR3 has 15 residues.

In this sample, this clonotype turned up a few times. The chain combines TRBV5-1 with TRBJ2-5, with 9 bases identical to TRBD2. V shed 3 bases, J shed 3 bases, and the junction held 6 bases outside the gene matches. This CDR3 comprises 15 residues. CDR1 and CDR2 from the germline V gene are SGHRS and YFSETQ. CDR3 in amino acids: CASSSLAGPEETQYF. DNA for the CDR3: TGCGCCAGCAGCTCCCTAGCGGGGCCTGAAGAGACCCAGTACTTC.

V is TRBV29-1 and J is TRBJ1-2; D uncertain. This CDR3 comprises 10 residues. V lost 4 bases, J lost 6 bases, and 6 bases lay in between. Germline values: CDR1 SQVTM, CDR2 ANQGSEA. For the CDR3, the DNA is TGCAGCGTTGGTAGGGATGGCTACACCTTC. The encoded protein is CSVGRDGYTF. Based on the CDR3 plus reference TRBV29-1 and TRBJ1-2, the full variable domain is SAVISQKPSRDICQRGTSLTIQCQVDSQVTMMFWYRQQPGQSLTLIATANQGSEATYESGFVIDKFPISRPNLTFSTLTVSNMSPEDSSIYLCSVGRDGYTFGSGTRLTVV.

This clonotype was counted only a few times. J is TRBJ1-2 and V is TRBV4-1; D gene uncertain. The CDR3 extends over 16 amino acids. Germline V gene sequence: CDR1 MGHRA, CDR2 YSYEKL. With 2 bases removed from V and 3 bases from J, the gap between germline ends came to 16 bases. The CDR3 coding sequence is TGCGCCAGCAGCCAACTTACGCGGAACCGGGACTATGGCTACACCTTC. The encoded protein is CASSQLTRNRDYGYTF.